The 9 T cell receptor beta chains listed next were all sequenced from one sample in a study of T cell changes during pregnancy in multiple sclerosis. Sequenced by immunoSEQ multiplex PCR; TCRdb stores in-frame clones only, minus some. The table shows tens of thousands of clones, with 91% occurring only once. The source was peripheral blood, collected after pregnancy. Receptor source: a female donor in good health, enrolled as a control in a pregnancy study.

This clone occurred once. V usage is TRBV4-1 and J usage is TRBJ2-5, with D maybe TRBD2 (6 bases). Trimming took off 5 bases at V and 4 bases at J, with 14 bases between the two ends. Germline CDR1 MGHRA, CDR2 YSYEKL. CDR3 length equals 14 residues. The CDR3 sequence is CASSGEVGGETQYF. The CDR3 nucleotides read TGCGCCAGCAGCGGGGAGGTGGGGGGAGAGACCCAGTACTTC.

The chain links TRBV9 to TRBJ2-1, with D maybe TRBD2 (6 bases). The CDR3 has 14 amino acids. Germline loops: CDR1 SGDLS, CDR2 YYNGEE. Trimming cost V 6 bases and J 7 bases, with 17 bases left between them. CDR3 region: CASTSGGDWNEQFF. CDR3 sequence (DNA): TGTGCCAGCACCTCCGGCGGGGACTGGAATGAGCAGTTCTTC.

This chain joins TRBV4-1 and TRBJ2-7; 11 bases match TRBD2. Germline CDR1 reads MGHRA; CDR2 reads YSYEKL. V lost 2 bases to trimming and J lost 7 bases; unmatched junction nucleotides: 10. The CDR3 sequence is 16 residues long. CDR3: CASSQRLAGGQPEQYF. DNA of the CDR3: TGCGCCAGCAGCCAACGTCTAGCGGGGGGCCAACCGGAGCAGTACTTC.

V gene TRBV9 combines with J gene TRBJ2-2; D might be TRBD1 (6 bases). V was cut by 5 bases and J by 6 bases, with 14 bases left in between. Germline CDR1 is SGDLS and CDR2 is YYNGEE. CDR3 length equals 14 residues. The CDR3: CASRNPGDAGELFF. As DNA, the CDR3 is TGTGCCAGCAGAAACCCAGGGGATGCCGGGGAGCTGTTTTTT.

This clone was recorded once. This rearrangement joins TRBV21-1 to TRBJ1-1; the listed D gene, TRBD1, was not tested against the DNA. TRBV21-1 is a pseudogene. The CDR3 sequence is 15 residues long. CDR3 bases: TGTGCCAGCAGCAAAGCGCGGCAGGGGGCAGGTGAAGCTTTCTTT. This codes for CASSKARQGAGEAFF.

CDR3 protein: CASSRGWNTEAFF. In DNA form, the CDR3 reads TGTGCCAGCAGTCGCGGGTGGAACACTGAAGCTTTCTTT. This sequence joins TRBV6-5 and TRBJ1-1; D gene uncertain. This CDR3 has 13 amino acids. V shed 5 bases and J shed 1 base, with 8 bases lying between them. Germline V gene data show CDR1 as MNHEY and CDR2 as SVGAGI.

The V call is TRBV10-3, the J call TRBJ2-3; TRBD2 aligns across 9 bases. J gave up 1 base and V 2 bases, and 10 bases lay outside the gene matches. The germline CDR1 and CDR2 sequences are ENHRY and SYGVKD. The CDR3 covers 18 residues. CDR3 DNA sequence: TGTGCCATCAGTGAGGGAGCGGGGGGCCCATTTGGCACAGATACGCAGTATTTT. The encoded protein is CAISEGAGGPFGTDTQYF.

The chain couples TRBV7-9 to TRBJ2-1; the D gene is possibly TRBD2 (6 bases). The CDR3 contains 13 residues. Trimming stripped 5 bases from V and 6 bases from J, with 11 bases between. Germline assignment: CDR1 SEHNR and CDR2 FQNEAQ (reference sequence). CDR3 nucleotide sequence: TGTGCCAGCAGCGCGGGACGGACCAATGAGCAGTTCTTC. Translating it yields CASSAGRTNEQFF.

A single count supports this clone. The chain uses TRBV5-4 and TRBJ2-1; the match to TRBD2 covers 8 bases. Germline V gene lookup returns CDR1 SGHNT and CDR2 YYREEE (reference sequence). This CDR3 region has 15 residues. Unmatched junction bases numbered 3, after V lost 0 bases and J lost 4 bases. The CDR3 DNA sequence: TGTGCCAGCAGCTTGGGTAGCGGGGATTACAATGAGCAGTTCTTC. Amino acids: CASSLGSGDYNEQFF.